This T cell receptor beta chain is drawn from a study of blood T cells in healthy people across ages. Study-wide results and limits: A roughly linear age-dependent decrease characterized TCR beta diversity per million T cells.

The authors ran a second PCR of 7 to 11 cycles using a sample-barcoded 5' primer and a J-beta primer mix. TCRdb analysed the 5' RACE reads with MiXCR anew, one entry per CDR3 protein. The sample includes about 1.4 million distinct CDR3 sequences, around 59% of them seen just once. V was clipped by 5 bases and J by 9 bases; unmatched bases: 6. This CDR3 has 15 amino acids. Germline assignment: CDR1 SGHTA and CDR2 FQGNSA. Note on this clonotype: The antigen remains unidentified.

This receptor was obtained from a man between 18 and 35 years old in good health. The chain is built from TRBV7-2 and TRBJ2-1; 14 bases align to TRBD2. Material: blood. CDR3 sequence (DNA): TGTGCCAGCAGCCAGGGACTAGCGGGAGAAATTGAGCAGTTCTTC. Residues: CASSQGLAGEIEQFF.